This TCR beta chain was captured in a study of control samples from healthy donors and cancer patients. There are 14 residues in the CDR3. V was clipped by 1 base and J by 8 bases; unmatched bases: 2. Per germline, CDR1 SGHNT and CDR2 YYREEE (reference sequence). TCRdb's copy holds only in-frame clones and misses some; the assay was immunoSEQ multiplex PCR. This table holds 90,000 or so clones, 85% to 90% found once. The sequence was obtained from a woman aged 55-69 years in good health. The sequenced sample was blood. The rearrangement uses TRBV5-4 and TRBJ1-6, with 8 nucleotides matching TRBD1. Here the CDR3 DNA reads TGTGCCAGCAGCTTGAAGACAGGGGATTCACCCCTCCACTTT. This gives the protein CASSLKTGDSPLHF.